Each of the 31 T cell receptor beta chains below was sequenced from the same sample in a study of blood T cell repertoires in COVID-19. Data came from immunoSEQ multiplex PCR; TCRdb stores just in-frame clones and leaves some out. The sample has over 350,000 clones, around 90% seen once. The material sequenced was PBMCs or T cells enriched from blood (not recorded which). The receptor set was obtained from a woman under 30 who had recovered from COVID-19.

This chain connects TRBV6-8 to TRBJ2-7; D uncertain. The length of the CDR3 is 12 residues. Germline CDR1 is MNHGY and CDR2 is SAAAGT. V shed 5 bases and J shed 2 bases, with 7 bases lying between them. The CDR3 nucleotides are TGTGCCAGCAGTCCCCAGGCCTACGAGCAGTACTTC. This codes for CASSPQAYEQYF.

This clone was observed once. The chain employs TRBV11-3 and TRBJ2-3; weak D call: TRBD1 (5 bases). The CDR3 totals 13 residues. The V gene's germline CDR1 is SGHNT and CDR2 YENEEA. The V gene lost 4 bases and the J gene lost 4 bases, with 9 bases spanning the gap. The CDR3 nucleotides are TGTGCCAGCAGCTATACAGGCGCAGATACGCAGTATTTT. Its translation is CASSYTGADTQYF. Looking up the rest from reference TRBV11-3 and TRBJ2-3 gives the full variable domain: EAGVVQSPRYKIIEKKQPVAFWCNPISGHNTLYWYLQNLGQGPELLIRYENEEAVDDSQLPKDRFSAERLKGVDSTLKIQPAELGDSAVYLCASSYTGADTQYFGPGTRLTVL.

This chain connects TRBV10-3 to TRBJ2-7; D is perhaps TRBD1 (6 bases). Deletions cut 6 bases from V and 5 bases from J, with 17 bases between. CDR3 length: 14 amino acids. Germline lookup yields CDR1 ENHRY and CDR2 SYGVKD. The CDR3 loop reads CAIRDTGYSHEQYF. DNA of the CDR3: TGTGCCATCAGGGACACAGGGTACAGTCACGAGCAGTACTTC.

The V and J genes are TRBV3-1 (or the pseudogene TRBV3-2) and TRBJ2-3; a possible D gene is TRBD1 (5 bases). The CDR3 sequence is 14 residues long. Trimming removed 1 base from V and 6 bases from J, with 11 bases in between. Germline values: CDR1 LGHDT, CDR2 YNNKEL (reference sequence). For the CDR3, the DNA is TGTGCCAGCAGCCAAGGGGGCAGAAGGGATACGCAGTATTTT. Its protein is CASSQGGRRDTQYF.

The chain uses TRBV28 and TRBJ2-7; TRBD1 matches at 7 bases. The CDR3 sequence is 11 residues long. V shed 7 bases and J 11 bases; nucleotides not matched to a gene: 8. Germline assignment: CDR1 MDHEN and CDR2 SYDVKM. CDR3 in amino acids: CASTLGTEEYF. CDR3 nucleotides: TGTGCCAGCACCCTAGGGACAGAGGAGTACTTC. The variable domain in full, completed from reference TRBV28 and TRBJ2-7, reads DVKVTQSSRYLVKRTGEKVFLECVQDMDHENMFWYRQDPGLGLRLIYFSYDVKMKEKGDIPEGYSVSREKKERFSLILESASTNQTSMYLCASTLGTEEYFGPGTRLTVT.

V and J are TRBV23-1 and TRBJ1-4, with D perhaps matching TRBD1 (6 bases). TRBV23-1 is known as an ORF, though its function is uncertain. V was pared by 7 bases and J by 3 bases, with 12 bases between. CDR3 length: 14 residues. CDR3 DNA: TGCGCCAGCATAATGGCAGGGGCTAATGAAAAACTGTTTTTT. It is translated as CASIMAGANEKLFF.

This clone was counted a few times. The chain has TRBV9 and TRBJ1-4; a possible D gene is TRBD1 (5 bases). Deletions cut 0 bases from V and 6 bases from J, with 9 bases between. CDR3 length: 14 amino acids. Germline CDR1 is SGDLS and CDR2 is YYNGEE. Here the CDR3 reads CASSVGGGDEKLFF. CDR3 nucleotides: TGTGCCAGCAGCGTAGGGGGCGGGGATGAAAAACTGTTTTTT.

V gene TRBV11-2 combines with J gene TRBJ1-4; D uncertain. Germline assignment: CDR1 SGHAT and CDR2 FQNNGV. This CDR3 is 13 amino acids long. The V end lost 6 bases, the J end lost 8 bases, and 13 bases lay between the germline ends. In nucleotides, the CDR3 is TGTGCCAGCAGTAGCGGGGTGGGGGAAAAACTGTTTTTT. It translates to CASSSGVGEKLFF. The full variable domain, in which reference TRBV11-2 and TRBJ1-4 provide the parts outside the CDR3, is EAGVAQSPRYKIIEKRQSVAFWCNPISGHATLYWYQQILGQGPKLLIQFQNNGVVDDSQLPKDRFSAERLKGVDSTLKIQPAKLEDSAVYLCASSSGVGEKLFFGSGTQLSVL.

This clone was recorded only once. The gene calls are TRBV7-9 and TRBJ1-4; weak D call: TRBD1 (5 bases). Deletions cut 5 bases from V and 6 bases from J, with 16 bases between. From germline, CDR1 is SEHNR and CDR2 FQNEAQ (reference sequence). CDR3 length: 15 amino acids. DNA for the CDR3: TGTGCCAGCAGCGCTCGGGGGAGGGGTGATGAAAAACTGTTTTTT. Encoded protein: CASSARGRGDEKLFF.

The CDR3 sequence is CASSHQGGQPQHF. The CDR3 nucleotides read TGTGCCAGCAGCCACCAAGGGGGCCAGCCCCAGCATTTT. The genes are TRBV14 and TRBJ1-5, with 7 bases lining up with TRBD1. This CDR3 is 13 amino acids long. V lost 3 bases to trimming and J lost 7 bases; unmatched junction nucleotides: 3. The germline V gene has CDR1 SGHDN and CDR2 FVKESK.

The chain joins TRBV10-3 to TRBJ1-6; no clear D gene. Trimming took 2 bases from V and 7 from J, leaving 9 bases between them. The CDR3 sequence is 14 residues long. The germline gives CDR1 ENHRY, CDR2 SYGVKD. In nucleotides, the CDR3 is TGTGCCATCAGTGAGGGGTCAGGAAATTCACCCCTCCACTTT. Protein sequence: CAISEGSGNSPLHF.

This clone was counted once. CDR3 sequence (DNA): TGTGCCAGTAGTACCCAGGGACAGCCGAACTATGGCTACACCTTC. Its translation: CASSTQGQPNYGYTF. The chain joins TRBV19 to TRBJ1-2, with 7 bases aligning to TRBD1. This CDR3 contains 15 residues. V dropped 4 bases and J dropped 2; count of bases not matched to a gene: 7. Germline lookup yields CDR1 LNHDA and CDR2 SQIVND (reference sequence).

The chain joins TRBV7-9 to TRBJ1-2; no reliable D call. Trimming pared 0 bases from V and 0 bases from J, leaving 11 bases between. CDR1 and CDR2 from the germline V gene are SEHNR and FQNEAQ (reference sequence). This CDR3 region has 16 residues. The CDR3 bases are TGTGCCAGCAGCTTAGCGGGCACCGGGACTAACTATGGCTACACCTTC. This translates into CASSLAGTGTNYGYTF.

The chain combines TRBV30 with TRBJ1-3; TRBD1 is a possible D gene (6 bases). Trimming removed 0 bases from V and 7 bases from J, with 19 bases in between. Germline V lookup: CDR1 GTSNPN, CDR2 SVGIG (reference sequence). This CDR3 comprises 16 residues. The CDR3 sequence: CAWSVTGTIVGNTIYF. CDR3 nucleotide sequence: TGTGCCTGGAGTGTAACGGGGACAATCGTAGGGAACACCATATATTTT.

This chain uses TRBV29-1 with TRBJ2-7, with TRBD1 matching over 7 bases. The germline gives CDR1 SQVTM, CDR2 ANQGSEA. J gave up 3 bases and V 3 bases, and 2 bases lay outside the gene matches. The length of the CDR3 is 12 residues. CDR3 in amino acids: CSVEGQSYEQYF. The CDR3 region has the DNA TGCAGCGTTGAGGGACAGAGCTACGAGCAGTACTTC.

As concerns this clone: Within the sample, other DNA sequences also encode this same CDR3. The chain links TRBV9 to TRBJ1-1; D unclear. Germline CDR1 SGDLS, CDR2 YYNGEE. Between the trimmed V and J ends, which lost 0 bases and 5 bases, there was a span of 11 bases. The CDR3 is 14 residues long. CDR3 sequence reads: CASSVGPGGTEAFF. In nucleotides, the CDR3 is TGTGCCAGCAGCGTAGGTCCGGGTGGGACTGAAGCTTTCTTT. Full variable domain (remainder filled in from reference TRBV9 and TRBJ1-1): DSGVTQTPKHLITATGQRVTLRCSPRSGDLSVYWYQQSLDQGLQFLIQYYNGEERAKGNILERFSAQQFPDLHSELNLSSLELGDSALYFCASSVGPGGTEAFFGQGTRLTVV.

This sequence joins TRBV5-4 and TRBJ2-3; TRBD2 might be the D (5 bases). The V gene lost 3 bases and the J gene lost 5 bases, with 10 bases spanning the gap. Germline V gene lookup returns CDR1 SGHNT and CDR2 YYREEE (reference sequence). The CDR3 has 13 residues. Here the CDR3 DNA reads TGTGCCAGCAGCTGGACGGGAAGAGATACGCAGTATTTT. Amino acid sequence: CASSWTGRDTQYF.

V gene TRBV7-6 combines with J gene TRBJ1-3, with D hard to call. Trimming pared 4 bases from V and 0 bases from J, leaving 16 bases between. Germline CDR1 and CDR2: SGHVS and FNYEAQ. The CDR3 extends over 17 amino acids. DNA of the CDR3: TGTGCCAGCAGCTCTATCCCCCGGGGAGGCTCTGGAAACACCATATATTTT. Its protein is CASSSIPRGGSGNTIYF.

The chain links TRBV11-2 to TRBJ1-5; TRBD1 aligns across 7 bases. V lost 4 bases to trimming and J lost 6 bases; unmatched junction nucleotides: 18. CDR3 length: 18 amino acids. The germline V gene has CDR1 SGHAT and CDR2 FQNNGV. CDR3 sequence (DNA): TGTGCCAGCAGCTCATATGCCGAACCGGGACAGTCTATTCAGCCCCAGCATTTT. Amino acid sequence: CASSSYAEPGQSIQPQHF.

This clone came up once. As DNA, the CDR3 is TGTGCCAGCAGTCGACGACCCTTTGGAGACTCTGGAAACACCATATATTTT. The encoded protein is CASSRRPFGDSGNTIYF. The chain joins TRBV6-6 to TRBJ1-3; no definite D call. The CDR3 runs 17 residues. CDR1 is MNHNY and CDR2 is SVGAGI in the germline V gene (reference sequence). Trimming removed 5 bases at V and 0 bases at J, with 17 bases between.

The chain is built from TRBV10-3 and TRBJ1-2, with a possible D match to TRBD1 (5 bases). Germline values: CDR1 ENHRY, CDR2 SYGVKD. V lost 6 bases and J 5 bases, leaving 10 bases between the germline ends. This CDR3 comprises 12 residues. The CDR3 DNA reads TGTGCCATCAGGGACATATATTATGGCTACACCTTC. Its translation is CAIRDIYYGYTF.

Only one count was recorded for this clone. V is TRBV27 and J is TRBJ2-7; 9 bases line up with TRBD1. CDR3 length equals 13 residues. CDR1 MNHEY and CDR2 SMNVEV come from the germline V gene (reference sequence). With V trimmed by 6 bases and J by 5 bases, 5 bases remained unmatched. CDR3 bases: TGTGCCAGCAGCCCACAGGGGGCCGACGAGCAGTACTTC. Translation gives CASSPQGADEQYF.

This chain joins TRBV29-1 and TRBJ1-2, with TRBD1 matching 8 bases. Germline CDR1 reads SQVTM; CDR2 reads ANQGSEA. J lost 1 base, V lost 3 bases, and 1 base had no gene match. There are 13 residues in the CDR3. CDR3 in DNA: TGCAGCGTTGAGGACAGGGATAACTATGGCTACACCTTC. Translated, it gives CSVEDRDNYGYTF.

V gene TRBV6-2 or TRBV6-3 combines with J gene TRBJ1-1; D ambiguous. Trimming took 2 bases from V and 5 from J, leaving 15 bases between them. The CDR3 length is 15 residues. The germline gives CDR1 MNHEY, CDR2 SVGEGT. As DNA, the CDR3 is TGTGCCAGCAGTTACCCCCCGGAGGGTTGGACTGAAGCTTTCTTT. Amino acid sequence: CASSYPPEGWTEAFF.

V usage is TRBV6-5 and J usage is TRBJ1-2; 10 nucleotides agree with TRBD1. Per the germline V gene, CDR1 is MNHEY and CDR2 is SVGAGI. The trim removed 6 bases at V and 4 bases at J, leaving 2 bases unmatched. The CDR3 runs to 13 residues. The CDR3 protein is CASRTGGAYGYTF. The DNA of the CDR3 is TGTGCCAGCAGGACAGGGGGCGCCTATGGCTACACCTTC.

The chain has TRBV7-2 and TRBJ1-5; maybe TRBD1 (5 bases). This CDR3 has 15 residues. Germline lookup yields CDR1 SGHTA and CDR2 FQGNSA. Trimming took off 5 bases at V and 1 base at J, with 12 bases between the two ends. The CDR3 region is CASSRRGVSNQPQHF. The DNA for the CDR3 is TGTGCCAGCAGCCGTCGGGGGGTAAGCAATCAGCCCCAGCATTTT. Complete variable domain (other parts from reference TRBV7-2 and TRBJ1-5): GAGVSQSPSNKVTEKGKDVELRCDPISGHTALYWYRQSLGQGLEFLIYFQGNSAPDKSGLPSDRFSAERTGGSVSTLTIQRTQQEDSAVYLCASSRRGVSNQPQHFGDGTRLSIL.

This chain connects TRBV3-1 (or the pseudogene TRBV3-2) to TRBJ2-3; a possible D gene is TRBD2 (7 bases). CDR3 length equals 15 residues. V gave up 5 bases and J gave up 5 bases, with 17 bases separating them. The germline gives CDR1 LGHDT, CDR2 YNNKEL (reference sequence). CDR3 nucleotides: TGTGCCAGCAGCTCGCCAGTCGGGGGGCGAGATACGCAGTATTTT. This codes for CASSSPVGGRDTQYF.

The chain uses TRBV4-2 and TRBJ1-1; 9 nucleotides agree with TRBD1. Per the germline V gene, CDR1 is LGHNA and CDR2 is YNFKEQ. The CDR3 extends over 18 amino acids. After removal of 3 bases from V and 1 base from J, the junction contained 12 bases not matched to a gene. The CDR3 loop is CASSHEFGQGRGNTEAFF. CDR3 nucleotide sequence: TGTGCCAGCAGCCACGAATTTGGACAGGGGCGGGGGAACACTGAAGCTTTCTTT.

This chain joins TRBV20-1 and TRBJ1-1; D might be TRBD1 (6 bases). CDR1 is DFQATT, CDR2 SNEGSKA, per germline (reference sequence). The V and J ends lost 6 bases and 5 bases respectively, with 10 bases between them. The CDR3 consists of 11 residues. Here the CDR3 reads CSAARGTEAFF. The CDR3 coding sequence is TGCAGTGCAGCGAGGGGGACTGAAGCTTTCTTT.

CDR3 amino acids: CASSEAGVLNSPLHF. The CDR3 nucleotides are TGTGCCAGCAGTGAAGCGGGCGTTTTAAATTCACCCCTCCACTTT. The chain uses TRBV6-1 and TRBJ1-6; D is undetermined. Deletions cut 0 bases from V and 7 bases from J, with 10 bases between. From germline, CDR1 is MNHNS and CDR2 SASEGT. This CDR3 is 15 amino acids long.

The rearrangement joins TRBV7-2 to TRBJ2-2; perhaps TRBD2 as D (7 bases). Per germline, CDR1 SGHTA and CDR2 FQGNSA. This CDR3 contains 17 residues. Trimming stripped 4 bases from V and 3 bases from J, with 18 bases between. DNA for the CDR3: TGTGCCAGCAGCTCTCAGGGGTGGCGGGGGCACACCGGGGAGCTGTTTTTT. This gives the protein CASSSQGWRGHTGELFF.